Following are 13 T cell receptor beta chains from one sample sequenced in a study of radiation and T cells in renal cell carcinoma. Time point here: baseline pretreatment blood. The treatment is: 15 Gy SBRT to primary tumor, nephrectomy 4 weeks later. The protocol was immunoSEQ multiplex PCR, while the TCRdb copy is restricted to in-frame clones and leaves out a portion. The repertoire holds approximately 140,000 clones, about 87% seen once, with 4.1% in the top ten. The starting material was blood, obtained from a patient whose treatment included radiotherapy and nephrectomy. These receptor sequences come from a woman in her 70s with renal cell carcinoma.

The rearrangement uses TRBV7-6 and TRBJ1-1; no clear D gene. The CDR3 runs 13 residues. Trimming pared 5 bases from V and 1 base from J, leaving 8 bases between. Germline V lookup: CDR1 SGHVS, CDR2 FNYEAQ. This chain's CDR3 is CASSRVGNTEAFF. The CDR3 region has the DNA TGTGCCAGCAGCCGGGTTGGGAACACTGAAGCTTTCTTT.

The rearrangement uses TRBV6-5 and TRBJ1-2; 9 positions match TRBD1. Looked up from germline, CDR1 is MNHEY and CDR2 is SVGAGI. This CDR3 comprises 14 residues. J was trimmed by 8 bases and V by 6 bases; bases with no gene match: 10. CDR3 region: CASREQGARNGYTF. CDR3 DNA: TGTGCCAGCAGGGAACAGGGGGCGCGGAACGGCTACACCTTC.

V gene TRBV5-6 combines with J gene TRBJ1-5; TRBD1 aligns across 8 bases. This CDR3 comprises 15 residues. After removal of 0 bases from V and 6 bases from J, the junction contained 5 bases not matched to a gene. The germline V gene encodes CDR1 SGHDT and CDR2 YYEEEE. The CDR3 sequence is CASSLGTGQVQPQHF. In DNA, the CDR3 is TGTGCCAGCAGCTTGGGGACAGGGCAGGTTCAGCCCCAGCATTTT.

The chain employs TRBV9 and TRBJ1-4; no clear D. Germline CDR1 and CDR2: SGDLS and YYNGEE. The CDR3 covers 16 residues. V lost 0 bases, J lost 2 bases, and 11 bases lay in between. CDR3: CASSVATGETNEKLFF. CDR3 bases: TGTGCCAGCAGCGTAGCTACCGGGGAGACTAATGAAAAACTGTTTTTT.

In the case of this clone: Other nucleotide sequences from this sample produce the same CDR3. The chain combines TRBV30 with TRBJ2-6; D is ambiguous. The CDR3 is 13 amino acids. Germline V gene lookup returns CDR1 GTSNPN and CDR2 SVGIG (reference sequence). V lost 3 bases and J 0 bases, leaving 3 bases between the germline ends. The CDR3 sequence is CAWRPSGANVLTF. CDR3 coding DNA: TGTGCCTGGAGGCCCTCTGGGGCCAACGTCCTGACTTTC. The variable domain in full, with the rest retrieved from reference TRBV30 and TRBJ2-6, is SQTIHQWPATLVQPVGSPLSLECTVEGTSNPNLYWYRQAAGRGLQLLFYSVGIGQISSEVPQNLSASRPQDRQFILSSKKLLLSDSGFYLCAWRPSGANVLTFGAGSRLTVL.

This chain joins TRBV4-3 and TRBJ1-6; no reliable D call. V was trimmed by 4 bases and J by 7 bases, leaving 11 bases between them. CDR3 length: 14 residues. Germline V CDR1 and CDR2: LGHNA, YSLEER. CDR3 sequence: CASSLENLNSPLHF. CDR3 sequence (DNA): TGCGCCAGCAGCCTGGAGAACCTGAATTCACCCCTCCACTTT.

This clone occurred a few times. The chain carries TRBV6-5 and TRBJ1-5; the D is unclear. The germline gives CDR1 MNHEY, CDR2 SVGAGI. The CDR3 sequence is 13 residues long. Trimming stripped 6 bases from V and 7 bases from J, with 13 bases between. The CDR3 DNA follows: TGTGCCAGCAGGGTTGGGGTTTTCCAGCCCCAGCATTTT. It encodes CASRVGVFQPQHF.

The V and J genes are TRBV19 and TRBJ2-7; D perhaps matches TRBD2 (5 bases). This CDR3 has 15 amino acids. V shed 0 bases and J shed 2 bases, with 11 bases lying between them. CDR1 is LNHDA and CDR2 is SQIVND in the germline V gene (reference sequence). The CDR3 region has the DNA TGTGCCAGTAGTATAGAGTCGGGGAGCGCCTACGAGCAGTACTTC. Its translation is CASSIESGSAYEQYF.

The rearrangement links TRBV7-9 to TRBJ2-5; D possibly corresponds to TRBD2 (6 bases). The CDR3 covers 13 residues. Germline CDR1 is SEHNR and CDR2 is FQNEAQ (reference sequence). Trimming shortened V by 3 bases and J by 5 bases, and 10 bases separated the two germline ends. The CDR3 region is CASSLASVETQYF. CDR3 bases: TGTGCCAGCAGCTTGGCTAGCGTCGAGACCCAGTACTTC. Full variable domain (outside the CDR3, taken from reference TRBV7-9 and TRBJ2-5): DTGVSQNPRHKITKRGQNVTFRCDPISEHNRLYWYRQTLGQGPEFLTYFQNEAQLEKSRLLSDRFSAERPKGSFSTLEIQRTEQGDSAMYLCASSLASVETQYFGPGTRLLVL.

This clone was seen a handful of times. The rearrangement uses TRBV10-3 and TRBJ1-5; tentative D call: TRBD1 (5 bases). CDR1 and CDR2 (germline): ENHRY, SYGVKD. The CDR3 spans 13 residues. V was clipped by 8 bases and J by 3 bases, with 11 bases between them. The CDR3 spells CAIATGDNQPQHF. The CDR3 region has the DNA TGTGCCATCGCTACAGGTGACAATCAGCCCCAGCATTTT.

This chain uses TRBV7-9 with TRBJ2-7; TRBD1 matches at 8 bases. With 4 bases clipped from V and 6 bases from J, the junction kept 17 bases outside the gene matches. CDR1 and CDR2 from the germline V gene are SEHNR and FQNEAQ (reference sequence). This CDR3 region has 17 residues. The DNA of the CDR3 is TGTGCCAGCAGCTCAAACAGACAGGGGAGTTCCTTGGGCGAGCAGTACTTC. It yields the protein CASSSNRQGSSLGEQYF.

This clone was detected once. The genes are TRBV6-5 and TRBJ1-2; no reliable D call. Between the trimmed V and J ends, which lost 6 bases and 7 bases, there was a span of 18 bases. This CDR3 has 14 residues. Per germline, CDR1 MNHEY and CDR2 SVGAGI. The CDR3: CASRVSLGDRGYTF. The CDR3 DNA is TGTGCCAGCAGGGTTTCCCTCGGAGACCGTGGCTACACCTTC.

V is TRBV11-3 and J is TRBJ2-7, with TRBD2 matching 7 bases. Per the germline V gene, CDR1 is SGHNT and CDR2 is YENEEA. The CDR3 totals 16 residues. V lost 2 bases and J lost 7; bases outside the gene matches: 14. The CDR3 sequence is CASSLPPLGGTWEQYF. The CDR3 DNA follows: TGTGCCAGCAGCTTACCCCCTTTGGGGGGGACCTGGGAGCAGTACTTC.